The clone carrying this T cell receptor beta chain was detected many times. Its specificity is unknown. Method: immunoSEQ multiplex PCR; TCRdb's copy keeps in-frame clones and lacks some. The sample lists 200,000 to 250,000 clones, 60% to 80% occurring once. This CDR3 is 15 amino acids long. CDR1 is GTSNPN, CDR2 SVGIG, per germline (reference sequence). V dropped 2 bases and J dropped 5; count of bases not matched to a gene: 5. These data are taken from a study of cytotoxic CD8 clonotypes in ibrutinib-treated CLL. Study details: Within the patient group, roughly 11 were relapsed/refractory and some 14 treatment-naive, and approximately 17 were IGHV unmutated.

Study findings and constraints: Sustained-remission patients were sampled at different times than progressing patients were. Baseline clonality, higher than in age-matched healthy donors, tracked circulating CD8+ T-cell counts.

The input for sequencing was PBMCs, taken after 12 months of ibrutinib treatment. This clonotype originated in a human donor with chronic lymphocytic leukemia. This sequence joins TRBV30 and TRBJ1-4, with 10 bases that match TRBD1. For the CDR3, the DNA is TGTGCCTGGAGTCCCGGGACAGGGGAGAATGAAAAACTGTTTTTT. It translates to CAWSPGTGENEKLFF.